The source of this T cell receptor beta chain is a study of blood T cell repertoires in COVID-19. The CDR3 covers 15 residues. V trimming: 0 bases; J trimming: 2 bases; junction bases outside the gene matches: 1. Germline V gives CDR1 LGHDT, CDR2 YNNKEL (reference sequence). Authors' data handling: Reference gene primer amplification in the assay estimated nucleated cell counts. Here immunoSEQ multiplex PCR was the method, and the copy in TCRdb shows in-frame clones only, minus some. V, J and clone size were drawn from that table, and D and trimming were deduced from the DNA. The table includes approximately 120,000 clones, approximately 84% detected once.

The specimen sequenced was peripheral blood. V and J are TRBV3-1 (or the pseudogene TRBV3-2) and TRBJ2-7, with 10 bases aligning to TRBD1. This receptor was identified in a woman aged 45-65 years with acute or convalescent COVID-19. Here the CDR3 reads CASSQETGGAYEQYF. Written as DNA, the CDR3 is TGTGCCAGCAGCCAAGAGACAGGGGGCGCCTACGAGCAGTACTTC.